A selection of T cell receptor beta chains follows, all from one sample in a study of blood T cell repertoires in COVID-19. The data were produced by immunoSEQ multiplex PCR, yet TCRdb's version contains in-frame clones alone and is incomplete. The repertoire holds about 170,000 clones, with approximately 86% as singletons. Sequenced: peripheral blood. All receptors derive from a woman aged 40 to 50 with COVID-19, enrolled during active disease. Both conserved end residues are part of each CDR3. The order of the fields is J gene, D gene, V gene, CDR3 DNA, CDR3 protein. D genes are given only for firm matches.

j_call: TRBJ1-5
d_call: TRBD1
v_call: TRBV28
cdr3_nt: TGTGCCAGCAGTCCTCGGACAGGGTTCAATCAGCCCCAGCATTTT
cdr3_aa: CASSPRTGFNQPQHF

j_call: TRBJ1-5
d_call: .
v_call: TRBV2
cdr3_nt: TGTGCCAGCAGTGCAGGGAATCAGCCCCAGCATTTT
cdr3_aa: CASSAGNQPQHF

j_call: TRBJ2-5
d_call: .
v_call: TRBV18
cdr3_nt: TGTGCCAGCTCACAACCGGGACTGATACAAGAGACCCAGTACTTC
cdr3_aa: CASSQPGLIQETQYF

j_call: TRBJ2-5
d_call: TRBD2
v_call: TRBV6-6
cdr3_nt: TGTGCCAGCAGAAGACTAGCGGGAGTTGTCCAAGAGACCCAGTACTTC
cdr3_aa: CASRRLAGVVQETQYF

j_call: TRBJ1-2
d_call: .
v_call: TRBV28
cdr3_nt: TGTGCCAGCAGTTCGCAGGGCGTCTACACCTTC
cdr3_aa: CASSSQGVYTF

j_call: TRBJ1-1
d_call: .
v_call: TRBV12-3/TRBV12-4
cdr3_nt: TGTGCCAGCAGTCAAGGACAGTTCACTGAAGCTTTCTTT
cdr3_aa: CASSQGQFTEAFF

j_call: TRBJ2-1
d_call: TRBD2
v_call: TRBV7-9
cdr3_nt: TGTGCCAGCAGCTCATCTAGCGGGAGGGACAATGAGCAGTTCTTC
cdr3_aa: CASSSSSGRDNEQFF

j_call: TRBJ2-3
d_call: .
v_call: TRBV10-3
cdr3_nt: TGTGCCATCAGTGAGGGCCGCGGAAGCACAGATACGCAGTATTTT
cdr3_aa: CAISEGRGSTDTQYF

j_call: TRBJ2-1
d_call: TRBD2
v_call: TRBV2
cdr3_nt: TGTGCCAGCAGAGCTCGCGGGGGCTCCTACAATGAGCAGTTCTTC
cdr3_aa: CASRARGGSYNEQFF

j_call: TRBJ2-2
d_call: TRBD2
v_call: TRBV5-4
cdr3_nt: TGTGCCAGCAGCTTAGGGCGCGGGGGGGCCTTGAGGGAGCTGTTTTTT
cdr3_aa: CASSLGRGGALRELFF

j_call: TRBJ2-3
d_call: TRBD2
v_call: TRBV28
cdr3_nt: TGTGCCAGCCGACTAGCGGGGATCACAGATACGCAGTATTTT
cdr3_aa: CASRLAGITDTQYF

j_call: TRBJ1-5
d_call: .
v_call: TRBV7-2
cdr3_nt: TGTGCCAGCAGCTTAACAGGATTGTCACTCAATCAGCCCCAGCATTTT
cdr3_aa: CASSLTGLSLNQPQHF

j_call: TRBJ2-3
d_call: .
v_call: TRBV12-3/TRBV12-4
cdr3_nt: TGTGCCAGCAGTTTAACGAGGGCGCAGTATTTT
cdr3_aa: CASSLTRAQYF

j_call: TRBJ2-5
d_call: .
v_call: TRBV19
cdr3_nt: TGTGCCAGTCAACAGGGATCGGAGACCCAGTACTTC
cdr3_aa: CASQQGSETQYF

j_call: TRBJ2-1
d_call: .
v_call: TRBV7-7
cdr3_nt: TGTGCTAGCAGTCCCGGGGTAGCGGACCCACCGTACAATGAGCAGTTCTTC
cdr3_aa: CASSPGVADPPYNEQFF

j_call: TRBJ2-7
d_call: TRBD2
v_call: TRBV11-3
cdr3_nt: TGTGCCAGCAGCTTACGACTAGCGGGAGAGGATTACTACGAGCAGTACTTC
cdr3_aa: CASSLRLAGEDYYEQYF

j_call: TRBJ1-1
d_call: .
v_call: TRBV19
cdr3_nt: TGTGCCAGTAGTACCCCTCCTATGAACACTGAAGCTTTCTTT
cdr3_aa: CASSTPPMNTEAFF

j_call: TRBJ2-5
d_call: .
v_call: TRBV7-6
cdr3_nt: TGTGCCAGCAGCTCCGATACTGCAGGGATTGGAGAGACCCAGTACTTC
cdr3_aa: CASSSDTAGIGETQYF

j_call: TRBJ1-6
d_call: .
v_call: TRBV6-6
cdr3_nt: TGTGCCAGCAGTGACAGACCTGATAATTCACCCCTCCACTTT
cdr3_aa: CASSDRPDNSPLHF